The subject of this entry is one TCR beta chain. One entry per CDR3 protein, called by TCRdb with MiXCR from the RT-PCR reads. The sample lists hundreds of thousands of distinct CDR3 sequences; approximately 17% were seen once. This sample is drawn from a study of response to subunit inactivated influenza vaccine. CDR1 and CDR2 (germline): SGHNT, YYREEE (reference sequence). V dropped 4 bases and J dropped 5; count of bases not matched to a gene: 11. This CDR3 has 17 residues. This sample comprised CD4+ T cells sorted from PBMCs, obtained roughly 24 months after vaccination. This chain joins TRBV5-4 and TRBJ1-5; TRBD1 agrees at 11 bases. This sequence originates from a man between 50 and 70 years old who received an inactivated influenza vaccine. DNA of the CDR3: TGTGCCAGCAGCCGGTTCGGGACAGGGGGTTTCGATCAGCCCCAGCATTTT. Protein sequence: CASSRFGTGGFDQPQHF.